Included here is one TCR beta chain sequence, with context. Original handling: Scientists estimated how many nucleated cells there were by amplifying reference gene primers. Measured with immunoSEQ multiplex PCR; TCRdb has only the in-frame clones, and not every one. The DNA was the basis for D and trimming; V, J and clone size are from that table. The profile shows 180,000 or so clones, 75% to 90% of them singletons. This sample was taken from a study of blood T cell repertoires in COVID-19. Study details: COVID-19 samples, acute and convalescent, were from the United States, Italy and Spain. PBMCs, B-cell-depleted T cells, or T cells provided the cDNA or gDNA that made up the material.

Per the germline V gene, CDR1 is GTSNPN and CDR2 is SVGIG (reference sequence). This CDR3 is 16 amino acids long. The ends lost 0 bases at V and 5 bases at J; junction bases unmatched: 9. Clinical histories supplied by participants themselves formed the basis of cohort assignment. The sequenced material came from PBMCs or T cells enriched from blood (not recorded which). The chain combines TRBV30 with TRBJ2-2, with 7 bases aligning to TRBD1. The clonotype was recovered from a woman aged 55-70 years who had recovered from COVID-19. This CDR3 is CAWSVLGGARTGELFF. CDR3 bases: TGTGCCTGGAGTGTACTAGGGGGCGCGAGAACCGGGGAGCTGTTTTTT.